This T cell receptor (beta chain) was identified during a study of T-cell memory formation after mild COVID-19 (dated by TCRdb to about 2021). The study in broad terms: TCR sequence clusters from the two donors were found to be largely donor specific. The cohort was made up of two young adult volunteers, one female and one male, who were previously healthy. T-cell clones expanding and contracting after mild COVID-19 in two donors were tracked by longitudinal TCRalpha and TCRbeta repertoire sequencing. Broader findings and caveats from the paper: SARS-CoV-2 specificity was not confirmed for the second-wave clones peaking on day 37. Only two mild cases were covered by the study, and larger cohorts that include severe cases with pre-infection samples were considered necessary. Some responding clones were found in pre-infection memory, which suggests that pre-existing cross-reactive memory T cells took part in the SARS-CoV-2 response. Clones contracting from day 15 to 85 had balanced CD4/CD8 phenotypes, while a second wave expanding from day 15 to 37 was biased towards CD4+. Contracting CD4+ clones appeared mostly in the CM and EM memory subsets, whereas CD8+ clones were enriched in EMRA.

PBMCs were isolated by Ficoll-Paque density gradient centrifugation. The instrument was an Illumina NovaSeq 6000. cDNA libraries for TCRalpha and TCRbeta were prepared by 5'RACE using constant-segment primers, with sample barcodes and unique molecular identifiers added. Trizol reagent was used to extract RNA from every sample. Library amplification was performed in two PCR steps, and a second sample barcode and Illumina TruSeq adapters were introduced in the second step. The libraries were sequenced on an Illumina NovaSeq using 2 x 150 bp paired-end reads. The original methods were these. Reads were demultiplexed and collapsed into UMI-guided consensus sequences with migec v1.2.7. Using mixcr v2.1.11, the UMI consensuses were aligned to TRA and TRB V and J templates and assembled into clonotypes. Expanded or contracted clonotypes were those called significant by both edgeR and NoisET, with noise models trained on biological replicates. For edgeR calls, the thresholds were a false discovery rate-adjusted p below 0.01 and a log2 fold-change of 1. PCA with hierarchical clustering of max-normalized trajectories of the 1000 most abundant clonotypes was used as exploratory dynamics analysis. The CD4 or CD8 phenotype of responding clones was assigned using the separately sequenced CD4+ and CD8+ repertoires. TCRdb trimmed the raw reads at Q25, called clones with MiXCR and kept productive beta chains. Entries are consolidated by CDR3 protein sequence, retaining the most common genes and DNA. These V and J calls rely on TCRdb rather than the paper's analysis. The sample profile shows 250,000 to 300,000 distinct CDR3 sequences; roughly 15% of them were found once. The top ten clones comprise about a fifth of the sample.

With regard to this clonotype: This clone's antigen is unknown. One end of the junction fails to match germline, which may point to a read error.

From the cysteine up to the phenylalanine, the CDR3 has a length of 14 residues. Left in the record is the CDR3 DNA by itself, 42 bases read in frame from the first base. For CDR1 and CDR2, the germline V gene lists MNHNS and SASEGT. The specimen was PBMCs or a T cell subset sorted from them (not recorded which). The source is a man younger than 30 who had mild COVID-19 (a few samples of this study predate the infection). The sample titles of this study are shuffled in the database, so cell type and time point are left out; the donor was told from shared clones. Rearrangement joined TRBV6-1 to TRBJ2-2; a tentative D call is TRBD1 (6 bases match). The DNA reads TGTGCCAACAGTCGGACAGTTAACGACGGGGAGCTGTTTTTT. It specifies CANSRTVNDGELFF.